The clone carrying this T cell receptor beta chain was found many times. The template for TCR beta VDJ and CDR3 sequence profiling was genomic DNA. TCRdb redid the calling of the reads with MiXCR, one entry per CDR3 protein. The table includes over 150,000 distinct CDR3 sequences, about half detected once. The sample is drawn from a study of CD8+CD57+ T cells in acquired aplastic anemia. Study as a whole: On average, sorted CD4+ and CD8+ cells gave 3.2 ug of DNA.

The sequenced sample consisted of sorted CD4+, CD8+, or CD8+CD57+ T cells (not recorded which) from PBMCs. This TCR was recovered from a human donor in good health, serving as a control.

For the CDR3, the DNA is TGTGCCAGCAGCCAAGGGGGGCAGGGTATAAACATTCAGTACTTC. This encodes CASSQGGQGINIQYF. The chain recombines TRBV4-2 with TRBJ2-4; possibly TRBD1 for D (6 bases). CDR1 and CDR2 (germline): LGHNA, YNFKEQ. The ends were cut back, 1 base at V and 6 bases at J, with 13 bases in the middle. The CDR3 is 15 residues long.